This TCR beta chain was documented in a study of shared clonotypes between healthy human individuals. Looking at the study overall: The donors, two women and a few men, were aged 18 to 49. Findings and limits, study-wide: Generation probabilities were higher for clonotypes shared across all four sorted-subset donors than for unshared ones. The sole specimen, blood, was sampled, and tissue repertoires likely differ.

It was into CD45RA+ naive and CD45RA-negative memory subsets that the CD4+ cells were split. As concerns this clone: Its antigen is unidentified.

The germline V gene has CDR1 ENHRY and CDR2 SYGVKD. V shed 2 bases and J shed 7 bases, with 12 bases lying between them. This CDR3 spans 14 amino acids. TCRdb keeps only in-frame clones here, not all; method: immunoSEQ multiplex PCR. The sample shows some 2 million clones, 85% to 95% of them seen only once. The sequencing input was naive CD4+ T cells sorted from blood. Described subset: CD45RA+ positively selected. The chain is built from TRBV10-3 and TRBJ2-1; D is possibly TRBD1 (5 bases). This receptor was obtained from a man aged 18 to 29 in good health. The CDR3 nucleotides are TGTGCCATCAGTGAGACAGGTAATACGAATGAGCAGTTCTTC. Residues: CAISETGNTNEQFF.